Following are 10 T cell receptor beta chains from one sample sequenced in a study of shared clonotypes between healthy human individuals. Method: immunoSEQ multiplex PCR; TCRdb's copy keeps in-frame clones and lacks some. The table includes about 490,000 clones, 79% detected once. Sequenced material: PBMCs. The receptors were sampled from a woman aged 35 to 49 in good health. Some clones in this sample may be carry-over from other donors' samples.

The genes are TRBV5-4 and TRBJ2-2; unclear D gene. The V gene lost 4 bases and the J gene lost 5 bases, with 21 bases spanning the gap. CDR1 and CDR2 from the germline V gene are SGHNT and YYREEE (reference sequence). The CDR3 sequence is 17 residues long. The CDR3 bases are TGTGCCAGCAGCCCTTCGGGTCGGGCCGGAAGGACCGGGGAGCTGTTTTTT. As protein: CASSPSGRAGRTGELFF.

The genes are TRBV19 and TRBJ1-5, with 7 bases identical to TRBD1. The length of the CDR3 is 16 residues. V trimming: 2 bases; J trimming: 7 bases; junction bases outside the gene matches: 11. CDR1 is LNHDA and CDR2 is SQIVND in the germline V gene (reference sequence). The CDR3 DNA reads TGTGCCAGTAGTATATCGGCGACAGGGAGAGGCCAGCCCCAGCATTTT. It codes for CASSISATGRGQPQHF.

The rearrangement joins TRBV7-2 to TRBJ1-5, with TRBD1 as a possible D gene (5 bases). CDR1 and CDR2 from the germline V gene are SGHTA and FQGNSA. V was clipped by 1 base and J by 3 bases, with 10 bases between them. The CDR3 runs to 15 residues. The CDR3 DNA sequence: TGTGCCAGCAGCTTAGGCGGCGGGGCCAATCAGCCCCAGCATTTT. Translating gives CASSLGGGANQPQHF.

This chain uses TRBV6-1 with TRBJ1-3; no reliable D call. CDR3 length equals 13 residues. Trimming took 5 bases from V and 0 from J, leaving 5 bases between them. Germline V gene sequence: CDR1 MNHNS, CDR2 SASEGT. CDR3 DNA sequence: TGTGCCAGCAGTCAGACCTCTGGAAACACCATATATTTT. It specifies CASSQTSGNTIYF.

The rearrangement links TRBV9 to TRBJ2-3; 13 bases match TRBD2. Germline-derived CDR1 and CDR2 are SGDLS and YYNGEE. CDR3 length equals 17 residues. The V segment lost 4 bases and the J segment 3 bases; nucleotides outside the gene matches: 8. The CDR3 is CASSPRTSGRATDTQYF. CDR3 in DNA: TGTGCCAGCAGCCCTCGGACTAGCGGGAGAGCAACAGATACGCAGTATTTT. The whole variable domain, filled in from reference TRBV9 and TRBJ2-3, reads DSGVTQTPKHLITATGQRVTLRCSPRSGDLSVYWYQQSLDQGLQFLIQYYNGEERAKGNILERFSAQQFPDLHSELNLSSLELGDSALYFCASSPRTSGRATDTQYFGPGTRLTVL.

This clone was seen just once. The chain uses TRBV19 and TRBJ2-2, with 8 bases lining up with TRBD2. This CDR3 is built from 16 residues. Losses at the gene ends were 5 bases for V and 2 bases for J; bases not matched to a gene: 7. Germline V gives CDR1 LNHDA, CDR2 SQIVND (reference sequence). In DNA, the CDR3 is TGTGCCAGTAGTTGGTCGCGGGAGGTTAACACCGGGGAGCTGTTTTTT. This sequence encodes CASSWSREVNTGELFF.

With regard to this clone: Possible read error: a much larger clone is one base away. The chain employs TRBV6-5 and TRBJ1-2, with a weak D call TRBD1 (5 bases). Trimming took 4 bases from V and 5 from J, leaving 14 bases between them. Germline lookup yields CDR1 MNHEY and CDR2 SVGAGI. This CDR3 is 14 amino acids long. The CDR3: CASSFPGQWYGYTF. The CDR3 region has the DNA TGTGCCAGCAGTTTCCCAGGGCAGTGGTATGGCTACACCTTC.

The chain uses TRBV28 and TRBJ1-2; 10 bases agree with TRBD1. The CDR3 extends over 14 amino acids. Germline values: CDR1 MDHEN, CDR2 SYDVKM. Germline trimming cut 5 bases from V and 7 bases from J; bases unmatched to any gene: 7. The CDR3 nucleotides are TGTGCCAGCAGTACCCCGACAGGGGGCTTTGGCTACACCTTC. Translation: CASSTPTGGFGYTF.

This chain connects TRBV5-1 to TRBJ2-1, with 13 bases fitting TRBD2. The V and J ends lost 4 bases and 7 bases, in that order; junction bases with no gene match: 5. The CDR3 runs 15 residues. Germline lookup yields CDR1 SGHRS and CDR2 YFSETQ. The CDR3 region has the DNA TGCGCCAGCAGCCGAACTAGCGGGAGGGGAAATGAGCAGTTCTTC. As protein: CASSRTSGRGNEQFF.

J is TRBJ2-2 and V is TRBV11-3; D is tentatively TRBD1 or TRBD2 (5 bases each). The V end was cut by 6 bases, the J end by 9 bases, with 23 bases between. This CDR3 contains 16 residues. Looked up from germline, CDR1 is SGHNT and CDR2 is YENEEA. The CDR3 protein is CASSVGTTGTLRELFF. The CDR3 nucleotides read TGTGCCAGCAGTGTTGGGACGACCGGAACCTTAAGGGAGCTGTTTTTT.